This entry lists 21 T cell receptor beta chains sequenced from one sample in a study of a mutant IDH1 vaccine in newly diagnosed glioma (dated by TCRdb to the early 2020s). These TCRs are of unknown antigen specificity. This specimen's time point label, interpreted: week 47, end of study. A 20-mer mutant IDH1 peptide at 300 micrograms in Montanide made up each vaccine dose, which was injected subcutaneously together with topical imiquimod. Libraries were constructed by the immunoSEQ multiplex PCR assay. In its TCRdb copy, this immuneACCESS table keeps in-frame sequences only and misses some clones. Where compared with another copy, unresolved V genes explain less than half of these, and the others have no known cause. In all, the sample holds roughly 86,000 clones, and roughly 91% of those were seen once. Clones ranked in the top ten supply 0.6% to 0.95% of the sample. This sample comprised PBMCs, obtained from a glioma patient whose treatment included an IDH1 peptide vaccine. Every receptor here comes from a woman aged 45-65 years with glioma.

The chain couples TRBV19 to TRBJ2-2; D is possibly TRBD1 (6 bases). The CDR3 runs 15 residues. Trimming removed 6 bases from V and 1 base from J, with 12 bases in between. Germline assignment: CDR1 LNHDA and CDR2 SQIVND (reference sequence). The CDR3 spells CASREGQLNTGELFF. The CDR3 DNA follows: TGTGCCAGTAGGGAAGGACAGCTGAACACCGGGGAGCTGTTTTTT.

The CDR3, as DNA: TGTGCCAGCTCACGGGACGGAAATCAGCCCCAGCATTTT. It codes for CASSRDGNQPQHF. The gene calls are TRBV18 and TRBJ1-5; weak D call: TRBD1 (5 bases). The length of the CDR3 is 13 residues. V lost 4 bases, J lost 4 bases, and 8 bases lay in between. Germline V gives CDR1 KGHSH, CDR2 LQKENI.

CDR3 in DNA: TGTGCCAGCAGCCAAGATCGTCGGGCAGGAGAGACCCAGTACTTC. This gives the protein CASSQDRRAGETQYF. V gene TRBV14 combines with J gene TRBJ2-5; D is unclear. There are 15 residues in the CDR3. The V end lost 0 bases, the J end lost 4 bases, and 12 bases lay between the germline ends. CDR1 is SGHDN, CDR2 FVKESK, per germline.

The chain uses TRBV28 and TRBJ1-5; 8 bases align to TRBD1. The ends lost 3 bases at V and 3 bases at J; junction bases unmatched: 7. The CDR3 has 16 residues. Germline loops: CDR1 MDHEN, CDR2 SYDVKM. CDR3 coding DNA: TGTGCCAGCAGTTTCCCTTGGACAGGGCCCAATCAGCCCCAGCATTTT. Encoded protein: CASSFPWTGPNQPQHF.

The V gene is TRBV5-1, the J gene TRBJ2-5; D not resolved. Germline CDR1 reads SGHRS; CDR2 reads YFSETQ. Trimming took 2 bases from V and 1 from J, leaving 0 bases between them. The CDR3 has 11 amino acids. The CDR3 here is CASSFQETQYF. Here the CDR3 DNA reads TGCGCCAGCAGCTTCCAAGAGACCCAGTACTTC.

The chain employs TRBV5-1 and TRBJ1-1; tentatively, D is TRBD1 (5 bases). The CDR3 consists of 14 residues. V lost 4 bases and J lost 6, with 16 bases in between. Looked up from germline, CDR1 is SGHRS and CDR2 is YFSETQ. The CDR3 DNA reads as TGCGCCAGCAGCCCCCCACACCCGGGGGCTGAAGCTTTCTTT. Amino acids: CASSPPHPGAEAFF.

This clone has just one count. CDR3 protein: CASSTGGGYTF. The CDR3 DNA reads TGTGCCAGCAGTACAGGGGGTGGCTACACCTTC. The gene calls are TRBV2 and TRBJ1-2, with 8 bases aligning to TRBD1. This CDR3 is built from 11 residues. The germline V gene has CDR1 SNHLY and CDR2 FYNNEI. J gave up 7 bases and V 5 bases, and 0 bases lay outside the gene matches.

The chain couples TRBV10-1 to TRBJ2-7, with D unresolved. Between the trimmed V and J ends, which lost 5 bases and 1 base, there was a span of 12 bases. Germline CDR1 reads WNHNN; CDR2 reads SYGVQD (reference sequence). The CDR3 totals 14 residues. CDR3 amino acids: CASSSTLGSYEQYF. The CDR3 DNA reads TGCGCCAGCAGTTCAACCCTGGGGTCCTACGAGCAGTACTTC.

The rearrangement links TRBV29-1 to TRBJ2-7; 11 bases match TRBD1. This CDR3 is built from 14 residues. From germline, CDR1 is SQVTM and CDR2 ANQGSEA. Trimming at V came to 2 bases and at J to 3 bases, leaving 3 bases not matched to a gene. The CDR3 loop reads CSVEKGQGVYEQYF. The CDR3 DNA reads TGCAGCGTTGAAAAGGGACAGGGGGTCTACGAGCAGTACTTC.

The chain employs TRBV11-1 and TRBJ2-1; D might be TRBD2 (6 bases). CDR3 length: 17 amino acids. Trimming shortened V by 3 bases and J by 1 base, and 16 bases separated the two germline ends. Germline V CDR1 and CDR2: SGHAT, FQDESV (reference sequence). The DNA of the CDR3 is TGTGCCAGCAGCTTCCAAGCGGGCCATCTTTCCTACAATGAGCAGTTCTTC. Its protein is CASSFQAGHLSYNEQFF.

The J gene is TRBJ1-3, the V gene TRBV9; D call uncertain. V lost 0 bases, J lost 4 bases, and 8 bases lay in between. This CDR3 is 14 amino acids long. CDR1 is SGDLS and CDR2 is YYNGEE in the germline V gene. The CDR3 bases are TGTGCCAGCAGCGTAGTCGGCGGCGGAAACACCATATATTTT. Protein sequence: CASSVVGGGNTIYF.

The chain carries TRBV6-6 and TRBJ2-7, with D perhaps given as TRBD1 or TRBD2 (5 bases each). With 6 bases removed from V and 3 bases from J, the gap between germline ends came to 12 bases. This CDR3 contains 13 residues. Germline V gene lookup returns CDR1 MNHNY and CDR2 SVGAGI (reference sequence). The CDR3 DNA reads TGTGCCAGCAGGGGGGTCCAGGGCTACGAGCAGTACTTC. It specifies CASRGVQGYEQYF.

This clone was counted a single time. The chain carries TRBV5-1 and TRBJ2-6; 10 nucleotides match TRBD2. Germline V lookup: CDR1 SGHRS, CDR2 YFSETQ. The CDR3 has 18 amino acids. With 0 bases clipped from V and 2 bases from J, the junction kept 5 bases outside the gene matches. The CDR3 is CASSLAGLAGAGANVLTF. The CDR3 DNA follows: TGCGCCAGCAGCTTGGCCGGGCTAGCGGGAGCTGGGGCCAACGTCCTGACTTTC.

This CDR3 is CASRADRGWNNEQFF. The CDR3 DNA reads TGTGCCAGCAGGGCGGACAGGGGATGGAACAATGAGCAGTTCTTC. The chain carries TRBV2 and TRBJ2-1, with 9 nucleotides matching TRBD1. The length of the CDR3 is 15 residues. The V gene's germline CDR1 is SNHLY and CDR2 FYNNEI. Trimming at V came to 6 bases and at J to 5 bases, leaving 8 bases not matched to a gene.

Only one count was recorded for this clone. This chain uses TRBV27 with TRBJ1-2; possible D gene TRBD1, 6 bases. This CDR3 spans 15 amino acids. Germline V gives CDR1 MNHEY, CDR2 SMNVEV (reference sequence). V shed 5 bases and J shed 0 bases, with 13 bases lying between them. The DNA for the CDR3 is TGTGCCAGCAGTCCCCAGGGGACCTCTAACTATGGCTACACCTTC. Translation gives CASSPQGTSNYGYTF.

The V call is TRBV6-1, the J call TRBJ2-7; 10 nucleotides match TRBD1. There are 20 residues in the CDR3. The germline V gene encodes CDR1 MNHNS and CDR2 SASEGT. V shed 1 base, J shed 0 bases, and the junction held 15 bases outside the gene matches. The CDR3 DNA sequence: TGTGCCAGCAGTGAAGGTTGGAGTGACAGGGGGCTTTACGGCTCCTACGAGCAGTACTTC. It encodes CASSEGWSDRGLYGSYEQYF.

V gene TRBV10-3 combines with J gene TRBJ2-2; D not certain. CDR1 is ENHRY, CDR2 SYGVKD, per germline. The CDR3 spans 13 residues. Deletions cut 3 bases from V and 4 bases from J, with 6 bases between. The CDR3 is CAISDKGTGELFF. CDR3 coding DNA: TGTGCCATCAGTGATAAGGGCACCGGGGAGCTGTTTTTT.

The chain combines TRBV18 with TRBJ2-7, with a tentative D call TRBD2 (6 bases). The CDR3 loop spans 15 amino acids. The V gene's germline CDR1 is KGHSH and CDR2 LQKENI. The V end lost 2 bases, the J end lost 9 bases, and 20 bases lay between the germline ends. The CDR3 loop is CASSPYVPKEGAQYF. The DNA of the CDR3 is TGTGCCAGCTCACCATATGTCCCGAAGGAGGGTGCGCAGTACTTC.

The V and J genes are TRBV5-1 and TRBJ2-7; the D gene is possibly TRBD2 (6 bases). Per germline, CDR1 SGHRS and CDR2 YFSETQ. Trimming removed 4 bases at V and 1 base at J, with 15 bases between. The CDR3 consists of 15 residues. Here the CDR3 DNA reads TGCGCCAGCAGCACAAACCCGGGACTGTCCTACGAGCAGTACTTC. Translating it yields CASSTNPGLSYEQYF.

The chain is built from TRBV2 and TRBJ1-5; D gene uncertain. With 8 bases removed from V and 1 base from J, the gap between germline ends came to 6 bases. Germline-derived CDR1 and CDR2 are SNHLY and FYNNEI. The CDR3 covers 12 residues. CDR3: CASQKSNQPQHF. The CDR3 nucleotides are TGTGCCAGCCAAAAAAGCAATCAGCCCCAGCATTTT.

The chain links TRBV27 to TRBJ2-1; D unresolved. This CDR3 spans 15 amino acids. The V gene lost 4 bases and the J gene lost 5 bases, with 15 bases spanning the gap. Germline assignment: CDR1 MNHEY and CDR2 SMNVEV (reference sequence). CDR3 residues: CASSSGPTIHNEQFF. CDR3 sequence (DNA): TGTGCCAGCAGTTCCGGGCCAACGATACACAATGAGCAGTTCTTC.